This T cell receptor (beta chain) is from a study of T cell repertoires in cytomegalovirus infection. Study context: Signatures in public TCR beta sequences pointed to both CMV infection and matching HLA type.

In TCRdb, the reads were re-called with MiXCR into one record per CDR3 protein. The sample holds around 750,000 distinct CDR3 sequences, approximately 30% seen once. As to this clonotype: No antigen is known for it.

Study conclusions and caveats: Adding up the frequency of public TCR beta families identified people who carried CMV plus the relevant HLA. Clonotypes of TCR beta that were HLA-C-restricted and CMV-specific dominated the ex vivo response.

The CDR3 spans 14 residues. CDR1 is SGHNT and CDR2 is YYREEE in the germline V gene (reference sequence). The ends were cut back, 0 bases at V and 4 bases at J, with 10 bases in the middle. The rearrangement links TRBV5-4 to TRBJ2-5; D is possibly TRBD2 (5 bases). This sample comprised cultured CD8+ T cells from PBMCs, obtained from culture after CMV antigen stimulation. The sequence was collected from a human donor in good health (CMV status not recorded). Some clones in this sample may be carry-over from other donors' samples. DNA of the CDR3: TGTGCCAGCAGCTTGGATGCGGGCTTAGAGACCCAGTACTTC. Protein sequence: CASSLDAGLETQYF.